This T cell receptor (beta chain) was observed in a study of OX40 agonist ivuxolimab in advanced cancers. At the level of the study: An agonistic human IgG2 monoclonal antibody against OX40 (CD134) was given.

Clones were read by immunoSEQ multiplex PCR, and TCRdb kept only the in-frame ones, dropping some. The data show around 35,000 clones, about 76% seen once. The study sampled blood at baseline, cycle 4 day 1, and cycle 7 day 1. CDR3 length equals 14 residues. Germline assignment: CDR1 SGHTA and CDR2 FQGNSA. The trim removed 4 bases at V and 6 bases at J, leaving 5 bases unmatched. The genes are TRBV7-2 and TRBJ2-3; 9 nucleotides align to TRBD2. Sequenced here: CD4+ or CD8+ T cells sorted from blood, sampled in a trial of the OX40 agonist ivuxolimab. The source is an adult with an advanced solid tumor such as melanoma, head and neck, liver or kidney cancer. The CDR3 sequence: CASSWRAGGDTQYF. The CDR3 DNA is TGTGCCAGCAGCTGGCGGGCGGGAGGGGATACGCAGTATTTT.